This TCR beta chain was sequenced for a study of shared clonotypes between healthy human individuals. Investigators spread the genomic DNA of each subset evenly over several immunoSEQ plates. Ten immunoSEQ deep assay plates were used by the authors to sequence unsorted PBMC DNA. Assay used: immunoSEQ multiplex PCR; TCRdb lists only in-frame clones, some missing. This repertoire shows about 490,000 clones, 70% to 80% found once; its top ten account for around 13%. Germline values: CDR1 SGHTA, CDR2 FQGNSA. This CDR3 has 15 amino acids. V dropped 3 bases and J dropped 3; count of bases not matched to a gene: 6.

The chain is built from TRBV7-2 and TRBJ1-1, with 8 bases aligning to TRBD1. Sequencing was carried out using PBMCs. The source is a woman in her thirties or forties in good health. Some clones in this sample may be carry-over from other donors' samples. DNA for the CDR3: TGTGCCAGCAGCTTTCGACAGGGGCCCTACACTGAAGCTTTCTTT. It codes for CASSFRQGPYTEAFF.